This TCR beta chain was documented in a study of identical twins. Trimming cost V 3 bases and J 6 bases; bases outside gene matches: 7. This CDR3 is 15 amino acids long. TCRdb ran MiXCR on the 5' RACE reads and lists one entry per CDR3 protein. The sample lists some 900,000 distinct CDR3 sequences, roughly 12% occurring once. This clonotype showed up many times. Separately, the same data were catalogued under a study of yellow fever vaccine responses in identical twins.

The sample taken for sequencing was PBMCs. The clonotype originates from a woman aged 18-35 years in good health. The rearrangement joins TRBV12-3 or TRBV12-4 to TRBJ2-1, with 8 bases that match TRBD1. The CDR3 sequence: CASSFQGAVGNEQFF. The CDR3 coding sequence is TGTGCCAGCAGTTTTCAGGGGGCGGTTGGCAATGAGCAGTTCTTC.